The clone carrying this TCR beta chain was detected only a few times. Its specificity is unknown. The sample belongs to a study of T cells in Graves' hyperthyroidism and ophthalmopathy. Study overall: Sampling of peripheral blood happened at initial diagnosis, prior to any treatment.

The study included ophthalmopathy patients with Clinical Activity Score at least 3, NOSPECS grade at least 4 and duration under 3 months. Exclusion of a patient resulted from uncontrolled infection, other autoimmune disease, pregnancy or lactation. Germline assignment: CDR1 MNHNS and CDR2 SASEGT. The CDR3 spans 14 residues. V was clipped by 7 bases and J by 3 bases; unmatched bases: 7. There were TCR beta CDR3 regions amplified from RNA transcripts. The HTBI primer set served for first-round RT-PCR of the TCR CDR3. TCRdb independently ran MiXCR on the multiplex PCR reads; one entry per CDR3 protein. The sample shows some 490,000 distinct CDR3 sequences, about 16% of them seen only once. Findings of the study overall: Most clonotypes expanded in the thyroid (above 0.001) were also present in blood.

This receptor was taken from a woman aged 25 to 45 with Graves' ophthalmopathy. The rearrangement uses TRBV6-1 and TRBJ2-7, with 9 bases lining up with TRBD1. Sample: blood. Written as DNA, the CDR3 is TGTGCCAGCACCCCCGGGACAGGGTTCTACGAGCAGTACTTC. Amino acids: CASTPGTGFYEQYF.